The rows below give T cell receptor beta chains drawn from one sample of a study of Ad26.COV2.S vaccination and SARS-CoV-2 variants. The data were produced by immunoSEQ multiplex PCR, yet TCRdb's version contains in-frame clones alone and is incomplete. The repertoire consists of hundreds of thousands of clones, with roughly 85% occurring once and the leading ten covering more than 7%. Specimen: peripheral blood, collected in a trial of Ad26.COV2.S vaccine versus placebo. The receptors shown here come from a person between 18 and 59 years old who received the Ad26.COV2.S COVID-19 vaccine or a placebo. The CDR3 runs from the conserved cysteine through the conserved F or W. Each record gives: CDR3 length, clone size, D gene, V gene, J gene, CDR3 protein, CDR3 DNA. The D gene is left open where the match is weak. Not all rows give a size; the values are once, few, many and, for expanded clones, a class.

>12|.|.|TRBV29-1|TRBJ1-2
CSATGSNYGYTF
TGCAGCGCCACCGGAAGTAACTATGGCTACACCTTC
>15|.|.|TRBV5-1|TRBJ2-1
CASSLVASPSNEQFF
TGCGCCAGCAGCTTGGTGGCTAGCCCCAGCAATGAGCAGTTCTTC
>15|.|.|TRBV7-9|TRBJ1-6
CASSLVPASNSPLHF
TGTGCCAGCAGCTTAGTTCCAGCTTCGAATTCACCCCTCCACTTT
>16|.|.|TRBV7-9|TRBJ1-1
CASSLLGGAMNTEAFF
TGTGCCAGCAGCCTTCTAGGGGGGGCAATGAACACTGAAGCTTTCTTT
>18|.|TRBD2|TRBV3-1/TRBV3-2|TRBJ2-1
CASSQVRTSGGARDEQFF
TGTGCCAGCAGCCAAGTGCGGACTAGCGGGGGGGCCCGGGATGAGCAGTTCTTC
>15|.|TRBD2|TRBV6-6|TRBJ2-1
CASSSLAGSYNEQFF
TGTGCCAGCAGTTCCCTAGCGGGCTCCTACAATGAGCAGTTCTTC
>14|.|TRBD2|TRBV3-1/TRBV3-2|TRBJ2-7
CASKGSGGSHEQYF
TGTGCCAGCAAGGGAAGCGGGGGAAGTCACGAGCAGTACTTC
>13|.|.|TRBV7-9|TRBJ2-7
CASSQESSYEQYF
TGTGCCAGCAGCCAGGAAAGCTCCTACGAGCAGTACTTC
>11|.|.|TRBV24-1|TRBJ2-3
CATRFLDTQYF
TGTGCCACCAGATTCCTTGATACGCAGTATTTT
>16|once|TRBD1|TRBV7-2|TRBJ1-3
CASSWDSTGSGNTIYF
TGTGCCAGCAGCTGGGACAGTACTGGCTCTGGAAACACCATATATTTT
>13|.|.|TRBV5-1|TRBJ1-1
CASSSGVGTEAFF
TGCGCCAGCAGCTCAGGGGTCGGCACTGAAGCTTTCTTT
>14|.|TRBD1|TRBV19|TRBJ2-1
CASTLGQGYNEQFF
TGTGCCAGTACCTTGGGACAGGGCTACAATGAGCAGTTCTTC
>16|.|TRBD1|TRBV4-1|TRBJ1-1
CASSFGTGSGTTEAFF
TGCGCCAGCAGCTTCGGGACAGGCTCTGGGACCACTGAAGCTTTCTTT